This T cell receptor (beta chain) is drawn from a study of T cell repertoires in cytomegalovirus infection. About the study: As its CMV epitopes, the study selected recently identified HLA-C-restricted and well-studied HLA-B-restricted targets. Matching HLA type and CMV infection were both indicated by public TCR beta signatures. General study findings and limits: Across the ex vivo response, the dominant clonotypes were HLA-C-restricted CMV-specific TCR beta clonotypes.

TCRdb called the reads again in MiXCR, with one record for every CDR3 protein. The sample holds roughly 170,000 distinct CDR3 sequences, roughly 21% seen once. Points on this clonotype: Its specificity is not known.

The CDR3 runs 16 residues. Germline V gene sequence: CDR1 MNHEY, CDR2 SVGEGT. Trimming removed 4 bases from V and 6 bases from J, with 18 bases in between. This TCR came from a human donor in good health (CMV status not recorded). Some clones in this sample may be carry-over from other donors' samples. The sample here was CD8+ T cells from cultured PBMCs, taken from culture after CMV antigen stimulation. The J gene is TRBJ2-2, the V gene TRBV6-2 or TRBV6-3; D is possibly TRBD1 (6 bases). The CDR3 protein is CASSLSRTGFSGELFF. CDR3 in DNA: TGTGCCAGCAGTTTGAGTCGAACAGGGTTTTCCGGGGAGCTGTTTTTT.